The clone carrying this T cell receptor (beta chain) was found once. This sample was taken from a study of blood T cell repertoires in COVID-19. Overall study context: There were acute and convalescent COVID-19 samples, and they came from the United States, Italy and Spain.

Participant-given clinical history determined each cohort assignment. In Cohort 3, a recovered donor had either two negative PCRs, clearance, or symptom resolution. This CDR3 has 13 amino acids. Germline V lookup: CDR1 SGHTA, CDR2 FQGTGA. V dropped 5 bases and J dropped 6 bases, with 12 bases sitting between them. Original data processing: Amplification with reference gene primers provided the estimates of nucleated cell counts. Some clones are missing from TCRdb's copy, which holds only in-frame ones; the method was immunoSEQ multiplex PCR. That table gives V, J and clone size, and the DNA gave D and trimming. In the table there are around 250,000 clones, approximately 82% of which are singletons.

The TCR sequence derives from a man aged 35-49 years who had recovered from COVID-19. The source material was PBMCs or T cells enriched from blood (not recorded which). The genes are TRBV7-3 and TRBJ2-3; the D is unclear. CDR3 sequence reads: CASSLPPGDTQYF. The CDR3, as DNA: TGTGCCAGCAGCCTACCCCCCGGGGATACGCAGTATTTT.